A single sample gave rise to the 26 T cell receptor beta chains below, sequenced in a study of cytomegalovirus exposure and HLA in healthy donors. PCR amplification relied on 60 Vbeta primers (plus 13 Jbeta primers). Libraries were prepared by immunoSEQ multiplex PCR; TCRdb keeps only in-frame clonotypes and omits some of them. The repertoire holds roughly 160,000 clones, with 75% to 90% as singletons. The sample taken for sequencing was PBMCs. The source of these receptors is a male donor in good health and CMV-seronegative.

The J gene is TRBJ1-2, the V gene TRBV18; no definite D call. V lost 1 base, J lost 3 bases, and 15 bases lay in between. Germline values: CDR1 KGHSH, CDR2 LQKENI. The CDR3 loop spans 16 amino acids. In DNA, the CDR3 is TGTGCCAGCTCACCACGGTTAGGGAGGTCGGACTATGGCTACACCTTC. It yields the protein CASSPRLGRSDYGYTF. Based on the CDR3 plus reference TRBV18 and TRBJ1-2, the full variable domain is NAGVMQNPRHLVRRRGQEARLRCSPMKGHSHVYWYRQLPEEGLKFMVYLQKENIIDESGMPKERFSAEFPKEGPSILRIQQVVRGDSAAYFCASSPRLGRSDYGYTFGSGTRLTVV.

The chain uses TRBV19 and TRBJ1-2, with D perhaps TRBD1 (6 bases). The ends were cut back, 2 bases at V and 7 bases at J, with 20 bases in the middle. CDR1 LNHDA and CDR2 SQIVND come from the germline V gene (reference sequence). The CDR3 contains 16 residues. CDR3 nucleotide sequence: TGTGCCAGTAGTATAACTATAGGCAGGGGTATTACTGGCTACACCTTC. As protein: CASSITIGRGITGYTF.

V is TRBV14 and J is TRBJ2-4; 9 bases are a match to TRBD2. The CDR3 extends over 18 amino acids. With 1 base clipped from V and 0 bases from J, the junction kept 7 bases outside the gene matches. Per the germline V gene, CDR1 is SGHDN and CDR2 is FVKESK. CDR3 region: CASSQGSGGVLAKNIQYF. Written as DNA, the CDR3 is TGTGCCAGCAGCCAAGGTAGCGGGGGCGTACTAGCCAAAAACATTCAGTACTTC.

Here the CDR3 reads CASSLALGRQQEKLFF. As DNA, the CDR3 is TGTGCCAGCAGCTTAGCGCTGGGCAGACAGCAAGAAAAACTGTTTTTT. V and J are TRBV7-9 and TRBJ1-4, with D perhaps TRBD1 (5 bases). The CDR3 covers 16 residues. Germline assignment: CDR1 SEHNR and CDR2 FQNEAQ (reference sequence). Trimming removed 0 bases at V and 8 bases at J, with 16 bases between.

The V and J genes are TRBV4-1 and TRBJ2-5, with TRBD1 identical over 9 bases. The V gene's germline CDR1 is MGHRA and CDR2 YSYEKL. Germline trimming cut 3 bases from V and 7 bases from J; bases unmatched to any gene: 6. CDR3 length: 14 amino acids. The chain's CDR3 is CASSQDRGLGTQYF. The CDR3, as DNA: TGCGCCAGCAGCCAGGACAGGGGCCTCGGGACCCAGTACTTC.

This chain's CDR3 is CASSQAQRTGSHSPLHF. CDR3 DNA: TGTGCCAGCAGCCAAGCCCAAAGGACAGGGAGCCATTCACCCCTCCACTTT. The V call is TRBV4-2, the J call TRBJ1-6, with 8 nucleotides matching TRBD1. Germline CDR1 and CDR2: LGHNA and YNFKEQ. Unmatched junction bases numbered 10, after V lost 1 base and J lost 8 bases. The CDR3 is made up of 17 amino acids.

The V gene is TRBV6-6, the J gene TRBJ1-5, with D hard to call. CDR3 length equals 16 residues. The germline gives CDR1 MNHNY, CDR2 SVGAGI (reference sequence). V gave up 0 bases and J gave up 0 bases, with 9 bases separating them. The CDR3, as DNA: TGTGCCAGCAGTTACTCACAGATGAATAGCAATCAGCCCCAGCATTTT. This codes for CASSYSQMNSNQPQHF.

Points on this clone: The sample carries other DNA sequences with the same CDR3. This chain uses TRBV18 with TRBJ1-6; D perhaps matches TRBD1 (6 bases). V was shortened by 4 bases and J by 7 bases, with 14 bases between the two germline ends. The germline CDR1 and CDR2 sequences are KGHSH and LQKENI. This CDR3 comprises 15 residues. CDR3 DNA: TGTGCCAGCTCACGAGACCTACAGGGAAATTCACCCCTCCACTTT. It is translated as CASSRDLQGNSPLHF.

CDR3 in DNA: TGTGCCAGCAGCTCCCGACACCATCCCCTCCACGAGCAGTACTTC. It specifies CASSSRHHPLHEQYF. This chain connects TRBV11-3 to TRBJ2-7, with D unclear. Germline V CDR1 and CDR2: SGHNT, YENEEA. V lost 4 bases and J 5 bases, leaving 18 bases between the germline ends. The CDR3 runs 15 residues.

The chain joins TRBV7-9 to TRBJ2-6; maybe TRBD1 (6 bases). Germline loops: CDR1 SEHNR, CDR2 FQNEAQ (reference sequence). The CDR3 spans 15 residues. V lost 5 bases, J lost 0 bases, and 8 bases lay in between. The CDR3 spells CASSNRVSGANVLTF. DNA of the CDR3: TGTGCCAGCAGCAACAGGGTCTCTGGGGCCAACGTCCTGACTTTC. Full variable domain (remainder filled in from reference TRBV7-9 and TRBJ2-6): DTGVSQNPRHKITKRGQNVTFRCDPISEHNRLYWYRQTLGQGPEFLTYFQNEAQLEKSRLLSDRFSAERPKGSFSTLEIQRTEQGDSAMYLCASSNRVSGANVLTFGAGSRLTVL.

The V call is TRBV6-1, the J call TRBJ2-1, with D perhaps matching TRBD2 (6 bases). Germline V gene lookup returns CDR1 MNHNS and CDR2 SASEGT. This CDR3 has 11 residues. Trimming removed 8 bases at V and 6 bases at J, with 8 bases between. In nucleotides, the CDR3 is TGTGCCAGCTGGAGGGGCAATGAGCAGTTCTTC. This encodes CASWRGNEQFF.

To note about this clone: Distinct nucleotide sequences in the sample also encode this CDR3. DNA for the CDR3: TGTGCCAGCAGTCCGGTATACGAGCAGTACTTC. Its translation: CASSPVYEQYF. This chain joins TRBV7-9 and TRBJ2-7; D is ambiguous. V lost 6 bases and J lost 4, with 7 bases in between. Germline lookup yields CDR1 SEHNR and CDR2 FQNEAQ (reference sequence). This CDR3 comprises 11 residues.

The genes are TRBV10-3 and TRBJ1-4; a weak D match, TRBD1 (6 bases). The CDR3 runs to 15 residues. The germline V and J ends were trimmed by 9 bases and 5 bases, with 19 bases remaining between them. The germline gives CDR1 ENHRY, CDR2 SYGVKD. CDR3 loop: CAITGFWVKNEKLFF. Written as DNA, the CDR3 is TGTGCCATTACAGGGTTTTGGGTAAAAAATGAAAAACTGTTTTTT.

This chain links TRBV5-1 with TRBJ2-7; TRBD1 might be the D (6 bases). This CDR3 comprises 15 residues. Germline assignment: CDR1 SGHRS and CDR2 YFSETQ. The V end was cut by 5 bases, the J end by 0 bases, with 15 bases between. CDR3 protein: CASRSRGPGSYEQYF. Written as DNA, the CDR3 is TGCGCCAGCAGGAGCAGGGGTCCGGGCTCCTACGAGCAGTACTTC.

The gene calls are TRBV4-3 and TRBJ1-1; maybe TRBD1 (5 bases). The germline gives CDR1 LGHNA, CDR2 YSLEER. The V end lost 3 bases, the J end lost 1 base, and 9 bases lay between the germline ends. The CDR3 loop spans 14 amino acids. This CDR3 is CASSHLTGNTEAFF. CDR3 nucleotide sequence: TGCGCCAGCAGCCATTTAACAGGGAACACTGAAGCTTTCTTT.

The chain couples TRBV6-5 to TRBJ1-1, with D maybe TRBD1 (5 bases). Germline CDR1 and CDR2: MNHEY and SVGAGI. Trimming removed 5 bases at V and 1 base at J, with 14 bases between. The CDR3 contains 15 residues. As DNA, the CDR3 is TGTGCCAGCAGTCAATGGACGACAGCGAACACTGAAGCTTTCTTT. Translated: CASSQWTTANTEAFF.

This clone was seen more than once but under ten times. This rearrangement joins TRBV6-5 to TRBJ2-7; D perhaps matches TRBD2 (5 bases). The CDR3 runs 14 residues. Germline-derived CDR1 and CDR2 are MNHEY and SVGAGI. With 5 bases removed from V and 5 bases from J, the gap between germline ends came to 16 bases. Written as DNA, the CDR3 is TGTGCCAGCAGTGTTCGGGGTATTGGGGACGAGCAGTACTTC. Residues: CASSVRGIGDEQYF.

This chain uses TRBV29-1 with TRBJ1-2; D remains ambiguous. The CDR3 covers 14 residues. Germline lookup yields CDR1 SQVTM and CDR2 ANQGSEA. V was clipped by 0 bases and J by 2 bases, with 10 bases between them. In nucleotides, the CDR3 is TGCAGCGTTGAAGATCGAAACCAGAACTATGGCTACACCTTC. This codes for CSVEDRNQNYGYTF.

Here the CDR3 DNA reads TGTGCCAGCTCACCACAGGCGGGCTACGAGCAGTACTTC. It yields the protein CASSPQAGYEQYF. This chain links TRBV18 with TRBJ2-7, with a possible D match to TRBD2 (5 bases). V lost 1 base to trimming and J lost 3 bases, with 7 bases between them. Looked up from germline, CDR1 is KGHSH and CDR2 is LQKENI. CDR3 length: 13 residues. Looking up the rest from reference TRBV18 and TRBJ2-7 gives the full variable domain: NAGVMQNPRHLVRRRGQEARLRCSPMKGHSHVYWYRQLPEEGLKFMVYLQKENIIDESGMPKERFSAEFPKEGPSILRIQQVVRGDSAAYFCASSPQAGYEQYFGPGTRLTVT.

V and J are TRBV2 and TRBJ2-7, with unresolved D. The V gene lost 7 bases and the J gene lost 2 bases, with 15 bases spanning the gap. The CDR3 length is 14 residues. Germline lookup yields CDR1 SNHLY and CDR2 FYNNEI. CDR3 nucleotide sequence: TGTGCCAGCAAGAATGGGCCAGTAACCTACGAGCAGTACTTC. It specifies CASKNGPVTYEQYF.

This chain joins TRBV6-1 and TRBJ1-3; TRBD1 agrees at 7 bases. The germline CDR1 and CDR2 sequences are MNHNS and SASEGT. CDR3 size: 16 residues. The V and J ends lost 4 bases and 1 base, in that order; junction bases with no gene match: 7. CDR3 bases: TGTGCCAGCAGTGGATGGACAGGAGGATCTGGAAACACCATATATTTT. Translation gives CASSGWTGGSGNTIYF.

The genes are TRBV6-4 and TRBJ1-2; TRBD1 might be the D (5 bases). There are 14 residues in the CDR3. The germline V gene has CDR1 MRHNA and CDR2 SNTAGT. V was shortened by 0 bases and J by 3 bases, with 8 bases between the two germline ends. The CDR3 coding sequence is TGTGCCAGCAGTGACTCGTCAGGGTACTATGGCTACACCTTC. Translated: CASSDSSGYYGYTF.

CDR3 nucleotide sequence: TGTGCCAGCAGCAGGGCGGGGAGGTCGGGGGAGCTGTTTTTT. Translated, it gives CASSRAGRSGELFF. The chain employs TRBV13 and TRBJ2-2; D is perhaps TRBD2 (6 bases). In germline, CDR1 is PRHDT, CDR2 FYEKMQ (reference sequence). This CDR3 spans 14 amino acids. V was shortened by 5 bases and J by 8 bases, with 15 bases between the two germline ends.

This clone has a single count. V is TRBV30 and J is TRBJ2-5, with D maybe TRBD1 (6 bases). The germline gives CDR1 GTSNPN, CDR2 SVGIG (reference sequence). V was trimmed by 4 bases and J by 7 bases, leaving 22 bases between them. This CDR3 has 15 amino acids. CDR3 amino acids: CAWTMGAGEGGTQYF. The CDR3 coding sequence is TGTGCCTGGACGATGGGGGCCGGGGAAGGGGGGACCCAGTACTTC.

A remark on this clone: No conserved phenylalanine or tryptophan ends this CDR3, so it is likely a read error. The chain joins TRBV13 to TRBJ1-3, with D perhaps TRBD1 (6 bases). Germline V gene lookup returns CDR1 PRHDT and CDR2 FYEKMQ (reference sequence). This CDR3 has 15 residues. V gave up 5 bases and J gave up 1 base, with 12 bases separating them. Written as DNA, the CDR3 is TGTGCCAGCAGCCCTGGGAGGGGGTCTGGAAACACCATATATTCT. Protein sequence: CASSPGRGSGNTIYS.

The chain couples TRBV10-3 to TRBJ1-3; the match to TRBD1 covers 11 bases. The germline V gene has CDR1 ENHRY and CDR2 SYGVKD. The CDR3 has 19 residues. After removal of 6 bases from V and 0 bases from J, the junction contained 13 bases not matched to a gene. CDR3: CAIRIPYRDRGYSGNTIYF. CDR3 DNA sequence: TGTGCCATCAGGATACCCTATAGGGACAGGGGGTACTCTGGAAACACCATATATTTT.